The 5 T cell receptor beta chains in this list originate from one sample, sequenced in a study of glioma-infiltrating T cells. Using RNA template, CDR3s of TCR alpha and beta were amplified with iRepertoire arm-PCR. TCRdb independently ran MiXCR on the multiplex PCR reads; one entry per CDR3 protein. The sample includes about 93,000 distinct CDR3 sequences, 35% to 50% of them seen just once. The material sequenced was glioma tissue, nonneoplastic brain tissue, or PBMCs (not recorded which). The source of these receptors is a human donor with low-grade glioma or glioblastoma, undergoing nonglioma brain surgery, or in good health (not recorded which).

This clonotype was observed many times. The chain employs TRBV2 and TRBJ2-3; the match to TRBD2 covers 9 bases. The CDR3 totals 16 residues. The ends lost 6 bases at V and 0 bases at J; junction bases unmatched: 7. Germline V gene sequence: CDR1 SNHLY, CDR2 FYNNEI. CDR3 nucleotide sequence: TGTGCCAGCAGGTTCCGGCTAGCGGGAAGCACAGATACGCAGTATTTT. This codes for CASRFRLAGSTDTQYF.

CDR3 sequence (DNA): TGCAGCGTCGCGGGAGGCTACTACAATGAGCAGTTCTTC. It specifies CSVAGGYYNEQFF. The chain carries TRBV29-1 and TRBJ2-1, with TRBD2 matching 8 bases. Germline CDR1 SQVTM, CDR2 ANQGSEA. The CDR3 runs to 13 residues. Trimming cost V 6 bases and J 3 bases; bases outside gene matches: 4.

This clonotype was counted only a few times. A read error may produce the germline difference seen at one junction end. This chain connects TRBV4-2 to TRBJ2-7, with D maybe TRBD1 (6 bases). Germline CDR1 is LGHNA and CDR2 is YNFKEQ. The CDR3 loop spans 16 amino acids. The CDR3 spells CASGQNFPGALHEQYF. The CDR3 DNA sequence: TGTGCCAGCGGCCAGAACTTTCCAGGGGCACTCCACGAGCAGTACTTC.

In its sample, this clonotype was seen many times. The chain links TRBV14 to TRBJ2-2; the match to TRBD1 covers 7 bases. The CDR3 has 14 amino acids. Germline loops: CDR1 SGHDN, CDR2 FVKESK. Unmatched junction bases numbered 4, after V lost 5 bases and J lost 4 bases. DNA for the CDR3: TGTGCCAGCAGCGGACAGGTGGTCACCGGGGAGCTGTTTTTT. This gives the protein CASSGQVVTGELFF. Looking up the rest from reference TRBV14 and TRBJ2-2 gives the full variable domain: EAGVTQFPSHSVIEKGQTVTLRCDPISGHDNLYWYRRVMGKEIKFLLHFVKESKQDESGMPNNRFLAERTGGTYSTLKVQPAELEDSGVYFCASSGQVVTGELFFGEGSRLTVL.

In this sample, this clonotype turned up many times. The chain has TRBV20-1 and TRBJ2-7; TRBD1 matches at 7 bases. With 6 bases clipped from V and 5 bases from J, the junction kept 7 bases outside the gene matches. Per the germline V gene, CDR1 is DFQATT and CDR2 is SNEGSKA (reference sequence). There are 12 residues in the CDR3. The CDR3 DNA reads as TGCAGTGCCGAGACAGGGTATGACGAGCAGTACTTC. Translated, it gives CSAETGYDEQYF.